This is a list of T cell receptor beta chains from one sample in a study of blood T cell repertoires in COVID-19. The data were produced by immunoSEQ multiplex PCR, yet TCRdb's version contains in-frame clones alone and is incomplete. The table has roughly 50,000 clones, roughly 87% seen once. The sequencing input was peripheral blood. The receptors were gathered from a woman aged 55-75 years with acute or convalescent COVID-19. Each CDR3 is given with its conserved first and last residue. The D gene is left open where the match is weak. Rows may omit the clone size; those that give it use once, few, many or a size class.

D,J,size,V,DNA,CDR3
TRBD2,TRBJ2-1,few,TRBV30,TGTGCCCACCGTCCGGTCCTAGCGGGAGGGGGGCGCGCGTTCTTC,CAHRPVLAGGGRAFF
TRBD2,TRBJ2-3,NA,TRBV23-1,TGCGCCAGCAGTCCAACGCGGGGGACAGATACGCAGTATTTT,CASSPTRGTDTQYF
NA,TRBJ2-3,NA,TRBV5-1,TGCGCCAGCAGCCCGGGAGTAGATACGCAGTATTTT,CASSPGVDTQYF
TRBD2,TRBJ2-2,NA,TRBV19,TGTGCCAGTAGTTTAGCGGGAGGGTTGGCCGGGGAGCTGTTTTTT,CASSLAGGLAGELFF
TRBD1,TRBJ1-2,NA,TRBV19,TGTGCCAGTAGGACAGGGGGCGTCGGTGGCTACACCTTC,CASRTGGVGGYTF
NA,TRBJ1-5,NA,TRBV28,TGTGCCAGCACCCAGGATAGCAATCAGCCCCAGCATTTT,CASTQDSNQPQHF
TRBD2,TRBJ2-5,NA,TRBV5-1,TGCGCCAGCAGCGGCAACTCCGGGACTAGCGTAGAGACCCAGTACTTC,CASSGNSGTSVETQYF
NA,TRBJ1-2,NA,TRBV6-6,TGTGCCAGCAGTTTCCTTCAGGGGTTTGGTGGCTACACCTTC,CASSFLQGFGGYTF
NA,TRBJ1-1,few,TRBV27,TGTGCCAGCAGCCGTTTTAGGTCCGACGGGGGGCGGAGATTGGACACTGAAGCTTTCTTT,CASSRFRSDGGRRLDTEAFF
NA,TRBJ1-6,NA,TRBV6-6,TGTGCCAGCAGCCCCAAACAGGCTTCACCCCTCCACTTT,CASSPKQASPLHF
TRBD1,TRBJ1-1,once,TRBV5-4,TGTGCCAGCAGCTCGGGACAGGGGGCGATTCCCACTGAAGCTTTCTTT,CASSSGQGAIPTEAFF